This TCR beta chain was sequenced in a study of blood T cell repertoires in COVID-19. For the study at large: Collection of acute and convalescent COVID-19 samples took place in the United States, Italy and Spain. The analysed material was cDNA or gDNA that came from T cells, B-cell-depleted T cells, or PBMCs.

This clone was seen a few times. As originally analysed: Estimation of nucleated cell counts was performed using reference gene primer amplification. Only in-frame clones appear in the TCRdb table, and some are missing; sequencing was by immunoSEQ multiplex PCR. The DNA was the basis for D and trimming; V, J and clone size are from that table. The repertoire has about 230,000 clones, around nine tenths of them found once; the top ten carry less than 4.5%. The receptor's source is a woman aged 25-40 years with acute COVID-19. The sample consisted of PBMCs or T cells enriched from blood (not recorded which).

The chain's CDR3 is CASSLGHSGNTIYF. As DNA, the CDR3 is TGTGCCAGCAGCTTGGGACACTCTGGAAACACCATATATTTT. The V call is TRBV5-5, the J call TRBJ1-3; D uncertain. This CDR3 spans 14 amino acids. V lost 0 bases and J 0 bases, leaving 4 bases between the germline ends. Germline lookup yields CDR1 SGHKS and CDR2 YYEKEE (reference sequence).